The clone carrying this T cell receptor (beta chain) appeared once. Seattle's enrolled individuals joined amid active infection and were then monitored longitudinally. The CDR3 loop spans 14 amino acids. V lost 4 bases and J 0 bases, leaving 10 bases between the germline ends. From germline, CDR1 is SGHTA and CDR2 FQGNSA. The data are from a study of blood T cell repertoires in COVID-19. In the study overall: Samples of COVID-19 (acute and convalescent) were obtained from the United States, Italy and Spain.

Per the original data handling: Reference gene primer amplification gave nucleated cell count estimates. The table came from immunoSEQ multiplex PCR; TCRdb's copy has only in-frame clones and leaves some out. V and J calls and clone size are those listed in that table; D and trimming were worked out from the DNA. This sample has 350,000 or so clones, with roughly 89% found just once. Sequencing was done on a sample of peripheral blood. The rearrangement links TRBV7-2 to TRBJ2-7; the D gene is possibly TRBD2 (6 bases). This TCR was sampled from a woman in her sixties or seventies with COVID-19, enrolled during active disease. This CDR3 is CASSSTGGSYEQYF. The CDR3 nucleotides read TGTGCCAGCAGCTCGACCGGGGGCTCCTACGAGCAGTACTTC.